This TCR beta chain was captured by sequencing in a study of cytomegalovirus exposure and HLA in healthy donors. All the people who gave samples were healthy bone marrow donors. It was with 60 Vbeta and 13 Jbeta primers that the PCR ran. The table came from immunoSEQ multiplex PCR; TCRdb's copy has only in-frame clones and leaves some out. The top ten hold roughly 3.5% of the sample, which has about 120,000 clones, around three quarters seen once. Germline V gives CDR1 MDHEN, CDR2 SYDVKM. V was pared by 6 bases and J by 6 bases, with 23 bases of the junction left unmatched. This CDR3 contains 18 residues. Notes on the study in general: Later analysis identified a missense DCLRE1C variant that was linked to TCR beta V- and J-gene trimming.

On this clone: The antigen is not known.

The TCR originated in a human donor in good health. Sample: PBMCs. The rearrangement links TRBV28 to TRBJ2-7; TRBD2 matches 7 bases. In nucleotides, the CDR3 is TGTGCCAGCAGCCCCTTAGGTGGGGGGAGGGGTTTTCTGCGCGAGCAGTACTTC. Translation gives CASSPLGGGRGFLREQYF.